This T cell receptor beta chain was found in a study of blood T cell repertoires in COVID-19. Measured with immunoSEQ multiplex PCR; TCRdb has only the in-frame clones, and not every one. The sample shows about 58,000 clones, around nine tenths of them seen only once. This CDR3 is built from 14 residues. The germline V and J ends were trimmed by 4 bases and 3 bases, with 12 bases remaining between them. Germline CDR1 reads KGHDR; CDR2 reads SFDVKD. Worth noting for this clone: The sample carries other DNA sequences with the same CDR3.

The chain employs TRBV24-1 and TRBJ2-7; a possible D gene is TRBD1 (6 bases). The sequence came from a woman aged 55-69 years with active COVID-19. Sequencing used peripheral blood. Here the CDR3 reads CATSDRQAGYEQYF. The CDR3 region has the DNA TGTGCCACCAGTGACAGACAGGCGGGCTACGAGCAGTACTTC.